This TCR beta chain emerged from a study of T cell repertoires in cytomegalovirus infection. About the research overall: Used in the study were CMV epitopes, some recently identified and HLA-C-restricted, others well-studied and HLA-B-restricted. A matching HLA type, together with CMV infection, was signaled by public TCR beta signatures. Study outcomes and limitations: HLA-C-restricted CMV-specific TCR beta clonotypes prevailed in the ex vivo response. CMV carriers with the relevant HLA were identified by cumulative public TCR beta family frequency.

In germline, CDR1 is SEHNR, CDR2 FQNEAQ (reference sequence). V lost 6 bases and J lost 2, with 17 bases in between. This CDR3 is 15 amino acids long. TCRdb re-called the reads through MiXCR, storing one row per CDR3 protein. The sample holds approximately 1,000,000 distinct CDR3 sequences, under 40% seen once. Notes on this clonotype: The antigen remains unidentified.

Sample: cultured CD8+ T cells from PBMCs, taken from culture after CMV antigen stimulation. V is TRBV7-9 and J is TRBJ2-7, with D unresolved. The receptor comes from a human donor in good health (CMV status not recorded). Some clones in this sample may be carry-over from other donors' samples. The CDR3 nucleotides are TGTGCCAGCAGTCCTCCGGAGCAGGACCCCTACGAGCAGTACGTC. Translated, it gives CASSPPEQDPYEQYV.